A selection of T cell receptor beta chains follows, all from one sample in a study of blood T cell repertoires in COVID-19. The table came from immunoSEQ multiplex PCR; TCRdb's copy has only in-frame clones and leaves some out. The data show more than 65,000 clones, over 65% seen once. Sequences were obtained from peripheral blood. The source of these receptors is a human donor in a cohort sampled during active COVID-19. The CDR3 runs from the conserved cysteine through the conserved F or W. Fields, in order: clone size, V gene, D gene, J gene, CDR3 protein, CDR3 DNA. A D gene is named only where the DNA matches it firmly. Size tells how often a clone was seen (once, few, many) or the class of an expanded clone, and some rows leave it out.

>.|TRBV27|.|TRBJ2-5
CARGDTQETQYF
TGTGCCAGAGGGGACACCCAAGAGACCCAGTACTTC
>once|TRBV18|.|TRBJ2-5
CASSQPGVQETQYF
TGTGCCAGCTCACAACCAGGGGTTCAAGAGACCCAGTACTTC
>few|TRBV30|TRBD1|TRBJ2-7
CAWIAFGTGDYEQYF
TGTGCCTGGATCGCGTTCGGGACAGGGGACTACGAGCAGTACTTC
>.|TRBV5-4|TRBD2|TRBJ2-7
CASSLGGRRVEQYF
TGTGCCAGCAGCTTGGGCGGGAGGAGGGTCGAGCAGTACTTC
>.|TRBV7-2|TRBD2|TRBJ2-1
CASSSPGTRMFF
TGTGCCAGCAGCTCCCCCGGGACTAGGATGTTCTTC
>.|TRBV5-1|TRBD1|TRBJ2-3
CASSPGQGMDTQYF
TGCGCCAGCAGTCCGGGACAGGGAATGGATACGCAGTATTTT
>once|TRBV28|.|TRBJ1-3
CASSFVGNTIYF
TGTGCCAGCAGTTTCGTAGGAAACACCATATATTTT
>.|TRBV4-1|TRBD1|TRBJ2-7
CASGRDRDYEQYF
TGCGCCAGCGGACGGGACAGGGACTACGAGCAGTACTTC
>.|TRBV28|.|TRBJ2-3
CASSFQGSADTQYF
TGTGCCAGCAGTTTCCAGGGGAGCGCAGATACGCAGTATTTT
>.|TRBV2|TRBD1|TRBJ1-2
CASSGTGGDYGYTF
TGTGCCAGCAGTGGGACAGGGGGCGACTATGGCTACACCTTC
>once|TRBV28|.|TRBJ1-2
CASSSPQVTVNYGYTF
TGTGCCAGCAGTTCTCCCCAAGTTACAGTAAACTATGGCTACACCTTC
>.|TRBV3-1/TRBV3-2|TRBD1|TRBJ1-5
CASSQGQGKGQPQHF
TGTGCCAGCAGCCAGGGACAGGGCAAGGGTCAGCCCCAGCATTTT